This passage covers 9 T cell receptor beta chains from one sample sequenced in a study of human T cells and chemical hapten exposure. MiXCR, applied by TCRdb to the RACE reads, yields one record per CDR3 protein. This table holds approximately 86,000 distinct CDR3 sequences, 11% found once. Time point specified: patch test 3, about 24 weeks after DPC sensitization. The sample's treatment: therapeutic diphenylcyclopropenone sensitization with weekly scalp DPC. This material consisted of whole blood, taken in connection with sensitization to the hapten diphenylcyclopropenone (DPC). The receptors shown here come from a woman aged 30 to 39 with alopecia areata. Some clones in this sample may be carry-over from other donors' samples.

As regards this clonotype: A read error may be the cause here, since a much bigger clone is one base away. The rearrangement joins TRBV28 to TRBJ2-2; no clear D gene. The CDR3 runs to 12 residues. From germline, CDR1 is MDHEN and CDR2 SYDVKM. Trimming left V 8 bases short and J 0 bases short, with 4 bases between. In nucleotides, the CDR3 is TGTGCCAGCGGGGCGAACACCGGGGAGCTGTTTTTT. Its translation: CASGANTGELFF.

V gene TRBV6-6 combines with J gene TRBJ1-1; the D gene is possibly TRBD1 (6 bases). The CDR3 length is 11 residues. Trimming left V 7 bases short and J 10 bases short, with 13 bases between. CDR1 MNHNY and CDR2 SVGAGI come from the germline V gene (reference sequence). This CDR3 reads CASNDRNGAFF. The DNA for the CDR3 is TGTGCCAGCAATGACAGGAATGGAGCTTTCTTT.

The rearrangement joins TRBV6-1 to TRBJ2-7; tentative D call: TRBD1 (5 bases). Germline V CDR1 and CDR2: MNHNS, SASEGT. V was pared by 6 bases and J by 3 bases, with 12 bases between. CDR3 size: 13 residues. CDR3 sequence reads: CASRPTGIYEQYV. DNA of the CDR3: TGTGCCAGCAGACCTACAGGAATCTACGAGCAGTACGTC.

This sequence joins TRBV7-9 and TRBJ1-1, with 7 bases that match TRBD1. J was trimmed by 5 bases and V by 6 bases; bases with no gene match: 3. The CDR3 sequence is 12 residues long. Germline V gene data show CDR1 as SEHNR and CDR2 as FQNEAQ (reference sequence). CDR3 amino acids: CASRLQGTEAFF. CDR3 DNA: TGTGCCAGCAGGCTACAGGGGACTGAAGCTTTCTTT. Together with reference TRBV7-9 and TRBJ1-1, the CDR3 gives the full variable domain: DTGVSQNPRHKITKRGQNVTFRCDPISEHNRLYWYRQTLGQGPEFLTYFQNEAQLEKSRLLSDRFSAERPKGSFSTLEIQRTEQGDSAMYLCASRLQGTEAFFGQGTRLTVV.

This clonotype came up many times. J is TRBJ1-2 and V is TRBV3-1, with 8 bases lining up with TRBD1. V lost 3 bases to trimming and J lost 6 bases; unmatched junction nucleotides: 6. Per germline, CDR1 LGHDT and CDR2 YNNKEL (reference sequence). The CDR3 contains 14 residues. CDR3 amino acids: CASSQPTGVNGYTF. CDR3 nucleotide sequence: TGTGCCAGCAGCCAGCCGACAGGGGTGAATGGCTACACCTTC.

In this sample, this clonotype turned up many times. V is TRBV23-1 and J is TRBJ2-7; D is possibly TRBD1 (5 bases). TRBV23-1 is annotated as an ORF whose role is uncertain. The CDR3 has 15 amino acids. V lost 3 bases and J 3 bases, leaving 15 bases between the germline ends. Written as DNA, the CDR3 is TGCGCCAGCAGTCACGAGACAGCTAGAGACTACGAGCAGTACTTC. It specifies CASSHETARDYEQYF.

The chain employs TRBV2 and TRBJ1-2, with 8 bases that match TRBD1. The germline gives CDR1 SNHLY, CDR2 FYNNEI. The length of the CDR3 is 16 residues. V gave up 2 bases and J gave up 7 bases; unmatched junction bases: 12. Here the CDR3 reads CASSEMWQGASGGYTF. The CDR3 DNA reads TGTGCCAGCAGTGAAATGTGGCAGGGGGCTTCAGGTGGCTACACCTTC.

In this sample, this clonotype turned up a few times. V gene TRBV6-5 combines with J gene TRBJ2-3, with 8 bases identical to TRBD2. J gave up 0 bases and V 1 base, and 6 bases lay outside the gene matches. The CDR3 has 17 residues. CDR1 and CDR2 (germline): MNHEY, SVGAGI. The CDR3 sequence is CASSYFAGGGSTDTQYF. The DNA of the CDR3 is TGTGCCAGCAGTTACTTCGCGGGGGGAGGGAGCACAGATACGCAGTATTTT.

CDR3 DNA sequence: TGCGCCAGCAGCCAAGAGGGGATTGGCGGTGACACTGAAGCTTTCTTT. This sequence encodes CASSQEGIGGDTEAFF. The chain combines TRBV4-1 with TRBJ1-1; the D is unclear. Trimming left V 0 bases short and J 3 bases short, with 14 bases between. The CDR3 sequence is 16 residues long. Germline values: CDR1 MGHRA, CDR2 YSYEKL.